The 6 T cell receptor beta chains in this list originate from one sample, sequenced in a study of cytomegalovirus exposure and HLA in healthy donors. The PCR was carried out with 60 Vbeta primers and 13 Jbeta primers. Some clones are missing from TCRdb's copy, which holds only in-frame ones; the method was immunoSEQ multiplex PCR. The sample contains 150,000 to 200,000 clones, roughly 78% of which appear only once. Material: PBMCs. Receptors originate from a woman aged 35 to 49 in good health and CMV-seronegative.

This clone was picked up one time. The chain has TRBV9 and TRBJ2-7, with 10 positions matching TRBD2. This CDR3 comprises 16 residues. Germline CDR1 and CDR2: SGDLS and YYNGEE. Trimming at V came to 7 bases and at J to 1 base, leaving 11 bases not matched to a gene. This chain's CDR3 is CASSSSGRGKSYEQYF. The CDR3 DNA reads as TGTGCCAGCTCTTCCAGCGGGAGGGGAAAATCCTACGAGCAGTACTTC.

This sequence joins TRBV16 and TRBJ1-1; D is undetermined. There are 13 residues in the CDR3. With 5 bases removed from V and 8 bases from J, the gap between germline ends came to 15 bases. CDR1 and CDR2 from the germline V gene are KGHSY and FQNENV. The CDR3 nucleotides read TGTGCCAGCAGCGCCAACGGGGTTTCGGAAGCTTTCTTT. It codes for CASSANGVSEAFF.

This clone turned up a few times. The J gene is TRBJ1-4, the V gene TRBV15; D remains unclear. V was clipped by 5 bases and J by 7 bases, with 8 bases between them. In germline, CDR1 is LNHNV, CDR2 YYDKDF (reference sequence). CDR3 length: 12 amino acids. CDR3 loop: CATSPGVEKLFF. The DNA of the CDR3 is TGTGCCACCAGCCCCGGGGTTGAAAAACTGTTTTTT. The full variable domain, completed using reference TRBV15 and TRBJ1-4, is DAMVIQNPRYQVTQFGKPVTLSCSQTLNHNVMYWYQQKSSQAPKLLFHYYDKDFNNEADTPDNFQSRRPNTSFCFLDIRSPGLGDTAMYLCATSPGVEKLFFGSGTQLSVL.

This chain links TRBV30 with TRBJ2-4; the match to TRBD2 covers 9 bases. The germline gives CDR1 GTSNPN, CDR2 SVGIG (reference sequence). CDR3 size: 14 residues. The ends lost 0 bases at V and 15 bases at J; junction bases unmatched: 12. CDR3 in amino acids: CAWSVPAGGPVRYF. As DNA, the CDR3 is TGTGCCTGGAGTGTACCGGCGGGAGGGCCGGTTCGGTACTTC. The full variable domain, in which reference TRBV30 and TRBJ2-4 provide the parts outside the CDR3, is SQTIHQWPATLVQPVGSPLSLECTVEGTSNPNLYWYRQAAGRGLQLLFYSVGIGQISSEVPQNLSASRPQDRQFILSSKKLLLSDSGFYLCAWSVPAGGPVRYFGAGTRLSVL.

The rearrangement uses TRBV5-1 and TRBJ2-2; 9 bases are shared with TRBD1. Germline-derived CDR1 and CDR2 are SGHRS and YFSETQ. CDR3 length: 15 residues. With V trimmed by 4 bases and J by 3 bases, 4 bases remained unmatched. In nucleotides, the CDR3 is TGCGCCAGCAGCACGGGACAGGGCGACACCGGGGAGCTGTTTTTT. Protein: CASSTGQGDTGELFF.

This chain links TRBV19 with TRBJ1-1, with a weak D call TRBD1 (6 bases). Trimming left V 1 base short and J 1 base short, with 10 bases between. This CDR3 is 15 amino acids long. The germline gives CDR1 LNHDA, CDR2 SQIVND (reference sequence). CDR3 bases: TGTGCCAGTAGTATAGGCGGGGGGGCGAACACTGAAGCTTTCTTT. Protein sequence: CASSIGGGANTEAFF.